This TCR beta chain was sequenced in a study of T cell repertoires in cytomegalovirus infection. Study summary: CMV infection plus the matching HLA type was flagged by public TCR beta signatures. Points from the study as a whole: Summed frequency of shared TCR beta families picked out CMV carriers who also had the relevant HLA. Across the ex vivo response, the dominant clonotypes were HLA-C-restricted CMV-specific TCR beta clonotypes.

Details on this clonotype: The antigen is undetermined. One junction end does not reproduce the germline sequence, and a read error may be involved.

CDR3 length equals 16 residues. Germline assignment: CDR1 MGHRA and CDR2 YSYEKL. TCRdb fed the reads into MiXCR, producing one record per CDR3 protein. The table has hundreds of thousands of distinct CDR3 sequences, roughly 15% seen once; the top ten hold around 11%. Specimen: PBMCs. The source of this sequence is a human donor in good health (CMV status not recorded). Some clones in this sample may be carry-over from other donors' samples. The V call is TRBV4-1, the J call TRBJ1-1, with TRBD1 matching 9 bases. The DNA of the CDR3 is TGTGCCAGCAGCCGGACAGGGGACTTTGTGGGAACTGAAGCTTTCTTT. This gives the protein CASSRTGDFVGTEAFF.